The next 12 T cell receptor beta chains were all read from a single sample in a study of shared clonotypes between healthy human individuals (dated by TCRdb to 2019 to 2021). Library preparation employed the immunoSEQ multiplex PCR assay. In TCRdb, the immuneACCESS table is reduced to in-frame sequences with V and J assigned. These tables do not hold every clone; where another copy was compared, an unresolved V gene accounts for under half, and the others remain unexplained. This sample lists some 2,400,000 clones; under 97% were detected once. Around 0.13% of the sample lies in the top ten. Sequenced input: naive CD4+ T cells sorted from blood. This specimen's cell subset or site label, per the study, means: CD45RA+ positively selected. All receptors derive from a man aged 18 to 35 in good health.

The chain has TRBV5-1 and TRBJ1-2; maybe TRBD1 (5 bases). Trimming cost V 3 bases and J 4 bases, with 16 bases left between them. This CDR3 region has 15 residues. In germline, CDR1 is SGHRS, CDR2 YFSETQ. The CDR3 reads CASSSAGVYGYGYTF. The DNA of the CDR3 is TGCGCCAGCAGCTCCGCGGGGGTATATGGCTATGGCTACACCTTC. The full variable domain, with the rest looked up from reference TRBV5-1 and TRBJ1-2, is KAGVTQTPRYLIKTRGQQVTLSCSPISGHRSVSWYQQTPGQGLQFLFEYFSETQRNKGNFPGRFSGRQFSNSRSEMNVSTLELGDSALYLCASSSAGVYGYGYTFGSGTRLTVV.

The chain employs TRBV14 and TRBJ2-5; TRBD2 might be the D (7 bases). The ends were cut back, 0 bases at V and 4 bases at J, with 12 bases in the middle. CDR1 SGHDN and CDR2 FVKESK come from the germline V gene. The CDR3 has 15 amino acids. The CDR3 loop is CASSQDGRGRETQYF. CDR3 coding DNA: TGTGCCAGCAGCCAAGATGGGAGGGGGAGAGAGACCCAGTACTTC.

The chain combines TRBV5-1 with TRBJ2-7; 8 bases are shared with TRBD2. From germline, CDR1 is SGHRS and CDR2 YFSETQ. J gave up 5 bases and V 0 bases, and 10 bases lay outside the gene matches. CDR3 size: 16 residues. CDR3 residues: CASSLGLGLVVHEQYF. The CDR3 coding sequence is TGCGCCAGCAGCTTGGGATTGGGACTAGTGGTCCACGAGCAGTACTTC.

The chain combines TRBV19 with TRBJ2-7; D possibly matches TRBD1 or TRBD2 (7 bases each). The V end lost 6 bases, the J end lost 2 bases, and 17 bases lay between the germline ends. This CDR3 comprises 15 residues. Germline CDR1 LNHDA, CDR2 SQIVND (reference sequence). The CDR3 DNA sequence: TGTGCCAGTAGCCCCCAGGGGGGGGGCACCTACGAGCAGTACTTC. Translating it yields CASSPQGGGTYEQYF.

The chain combines TRBV27 with TRBJ1-2; a weak D match, TRBD1 (5 bases). V shed 5 bases and J shed 4 bases, with 20 bases lying between them. CDR1 and CDR2 (germline): MNHEY, SMNVEV (reference sequence). CDR3 length equals 16 residues. This CDR3 is CASSLGGVQASYGYTF. CDR3 DNA sequence: TGTGCCAGCAGTCTAGGAGGGGTGCAGGCCTCCTATGGCTACACCTTC.

V and J are TRBV6-5 and TRBJ1-1; no firm D call. V lost 0 bases and J 1 base, leaving 12 bases between the germline ends. This CDR3 contains 16 residues. CDR1 is MNHEY and CDR2 is SVGAGI in the germline V gene. The CDR3 protein is CASSYSRYGGNTEAFF. DNA of the CDR3: TGTGCCAGCAGTTACTCGAGATATGGAGGGAACACTGAAGCTTTCTTT.

The V and J genes are TRBV6-1 and TRBJ2-7; D ambiguous. There are 12 residues in the CDR3. Germline V gene lookup returns CDR1 MNHNS and CDR2 SASEGT. The V gene lost 0 bases and the J gene lost 12 bases, with 12 bases spanning the gap. The CDR3 DNA reads TGTGCCAGCAGTGAAGCAGTAGACGGGCGGTACTTC. Translating it yields CASSEAVDGRYF.

The chain employs TRBV6-5 and TRBJ1-3, with D perhaps TRBD1 (6 bases). Looked up from germline, CDR1 is MNHEY and CDR2 is SVGAGI. This CDR3 region has 14 residues. V lost 5 bases, J lost 4 bases, and 12 bases lay in between. The CDR3 loop reads CASSPQGGGNTIYF. The CDR3 bases are TGTGCCAGCAGTCCACAGGGCGGAGGAAACACCATATATTTT.

The gene calls are TRBV6-1 and TRBJ2-4, with D perhaps TRBD1 (6 bases). Between the trimmed V and J ends, which lost 4 bases and 1 base, there was a span of 17 bases. The CDR3 consists of 17 residues. CDR1 is MNHNS, CDR2 SASEGT, per germline. The CDR3 sequence: CASSVRQPQGAKNIQYF. The CDR3 DNA follows: TGTGCCAGCAGTGTTCGACAGCCCCAGGGGGCCAAAAACATTCAGTACTTC.

The chain's CDR3 is CASSSRGAEQYF. The CDR3 nucleotides are TGTGCCAGCAGTTCCCGGGGTGCTGAGCAGTACTTC. The chain uses TRBV28 and TRBJ2-7, with a weak D call TRBD2 (5 bases). Germline CDR1 reads MDHEN; CDR2 reads SYDVKM. CDR3 length: 12 residues. The ends were cut back, 4 bases at V and 7 bases at J, with 11 bases in the middle.

The chain is built from TRBV11-2 and TRBJ1-3; possibly TRBD1 for D (5 bases). Germline-derived CDR1 and CDR2 are SGHAT and FQNNGV. The CDR3 loop spans 17 amino acids. V was trimmed by 2 bases and J by 0 bases, leaving 14 bases between them. The CDR3 reads CASSLTGGRSSGNTIYF. The CDR3, as DNA: TGTGCCAGCAGCTTAACGGGGGGTCGGAGCTCTGGAAACACCATATATTTT.

This chain joins TRBV19 and TRBJ2-4, with D tentatively TRBD1 or TRBD2 (5 bases each). From germline, CDR1 is LNHDA and CDR2 SQIVND (reference sequence). CDR3 size: 12 residues. V was trimmed by 2 bases and J by 7 bases, leaving 6 bases between them. The CDR3 protein is CASSIWGNIQYF. In nucleotides, the CDR3 is TGTGCCAGTAGTATATGGGGGAACATTCAGTACTTC.